These T cell receptor beta chains were read from a single sample in a study of blood T cells in healthy people across ages. MiXCR was run by TCRdb on the 5' RACE reads, yielding one entry per CDR3 protein. The data contain some 760,000 distinct CDR3 sequences, more than 20% of them singletons. These data were likewise used in another study, on T cells of mothers and their children.

Sequencing input: blood. The source is a boy under 18 in good health. Both conserved end residues are part of each CDR3. The D gene is left open where the match is weak. Only part of the rows carry a size: once, few, many, or a class if the clone is expanded.

V gene	J gene	D gene	clone size	CDR3 DNA	CDR3 protein
TRBV12-3/TRBV12-4	TRBJ2-4	.	.	TGTGCCAGCAGCTTCACTGGACTTATTCAGTACTTC	CASSFTGLIQYF
TRBV20-1	TRBJ2-3	TRBD1	.	TGCAGTGCTAGACCCCTTGACAGGGCAACTAGCACAGATACGCAGTATTTT	CSARPLDRATSTDTQYF
TRBV7-2	TRBJ2-7	.	few	TGTGCCAGCAGTTTACTCAGGGGCGAGCAGTACTTC	CASSLLRGEQYF
TRBV4-2	TRBJ1-5	.	.	TGTGCCAGCAGCCAGGCGGGACAGCCCCAGCATTTT	CASSQAGQPQHF
TRBV7-6	TRBJ1-4	.	few	TGTGCCAGCAGCTCGGCCGGGGGTTTAGGGGAAAAACTGTTTTTT	CASSSAGGLGEKLFF
TRBV14	TRBJ1-1	.	few	TGTGCCAGCAGCCACGTGGGGATGGTCACTGAAGCTTTCTTT	CASSHVGMVTEAFF
TRBV14	TRBJ2-7	TRBD2	.	TGTGCCAGCAGCCCCGAGCTAGCGGGGGGCTACGAGCAGTACTTC	CASSPELAGGYEQYF
TRBV20-1	TRBJ2-1	.	.	TGCAGTGCTAGCCTGGCGGAGCGGTACAATGAGCAGTTCTTC	CSASLAERYNEQFF
TRBV12-3/TRBV12-4	TRBJ2-7	.	few	TGTGCCAGCAGTAAAGCCCAGCGGGTAGACGAGCAGTACTTC	CASSKAQRVDEQYF
TRBV3-1	TRBJ2-3	TRBD2	few	TGTGCCAGCAGCCATGGACTAGCGGGAGGCTTCAGCACAGATACGCAGTATTTT	CASSHGLAGGFSTDTQYF
TRBV20-1	TRBJ2-5	TRBD1	.	TGCAGTGCTAGCTTGGACAGGGGCCAAGAGACCCAGTACTTC	CSASLDRGQETQYF
TRBV7-9	TRBJ2-7	TRBD1	once	TGTGCCAGCAGCCATAGGGACAGTCGGCCCTACGAGCAGTACTTC	CASSHRDSRPYEQYF
TRBV20-1	TRBJ2-7	.	few	TGCAGTGCTAGAGCCATGACCTACGAGCAGTACTTC	CSARAMTYEQYF
TRBV5-1	TRBJ2-1	.	.	TGCGCCAGCAGCTTCTCTCCCGACTCCTACAATGAGCAGTTCTTC	CASSFSPDSYNEQFF
TRBV29-1	TRBJ2-7	.	.	TGCAGCGTTGTCGGTATGCACGAGCAGTACTTC	CSVVGMHEQYF
TRBV11-2	TRBJ2-7	.	few	TGTGCCAGCAGATCCCCGGGGCTTCTTAATCGCGAGCAGTACTTC	CASRSPGLLNREQYF
TRBV12-3/TRBV12-4	TRBJ2-2	.	.	TGTGCCAGCAGTTTAATGATGGGGGTAGGGACCGGGGAGCTGTTTTTT	CASSLMMGVGTGELFF
TRBV6-1	TRBJ1-1	TRBD1	.	TGTGCCAGCAGTGGATACTCCGGGACAGCAGATGAAGCTTTCTTT	CASSGYSGTADEAFF
TRBV21-1	TRBJ1-1	.	.	TGTGCCAGCTCCCCCGGGGGCATCGAAGCTTTCTTT	CASSPGGIEAFF
TRBV3-1	TRBJ1-2	.	.	TGTGCCAGCAGCCGGGGCATAGCTAACTATGGCTACACCTTC	CASSRGIANYGYTF
TRBV6-6	TRBJ1-1	TRBD1	few	TGTGCCAGCAGTTACACAGGGGTTTCAGCTTTCTTT	CASSYTGVSAFF
TRBV7-3	TRBJ2-3	.	.	TGTGCCAGCAGCCTTGGGTGGACTAGCACAGATACGCAGTATTTT	CASSLGWTSTDTQYF
TRBV29-1	TRBJ2-7	.	.	TGCAGCGTTGCTGTGAGGACCTACGAGCAGTACTTC	CSVAVRTYEQYF
TRBV10-3	TRBJ2-5	TRBD2	many	TGTGCCATCAGTGAGGATCAGGGAGGGGAGACCCAGTACTTC	CAISEDQGGETQYF
TRBV7-3	TRBJ2-5	.	few	TGTGCCAGCAGGCCACAGGGATCTGAGACCCAGTACTTC	CASRPQGSETQYF
TRBV20-1	TRBJ2-7	TRBD1	.	TGCAGTGCTAGAGATCCGAGACAGGGGGCTTACGAGCAGTACTTC	CSARDPRQGAYEQYF
TRBV4-1	TRBJ1-4	.	.	TGCGCCAGCAGCCAAGGGCCGGGGGGGCGGACTAATGAAAAACTGTTTTTT	CASSQGPGGRTNEKLFF
TRBV29-1	TRBJ2-1	.	few	TGCAGCGTTGAAGAGGTGGGGACACAAGGCTTAGGCGGGCAGTTCTTC	CSVEEVGTQGLGGQFF
TRBV5-1	TRBJ2-7	.	.	TGCGCCAGCAGCTTGGAGTCCCCTTCTACCTACGAGCAGTACTTC	CASSLESPSTYEQYF
TRBV15	TRBJ1-4	.	.	TGTGCCACCAGCAGAGGGTGGCGGGAAAAACTGTTTTTT	CATSRGWREKLFF
TRBV24-1	TRBJ2-5	.	few	TGTGCCACCAGCGAAAACGGGGGACGACAAGAGACCCAGTACTTC	CATSENGGRQETQYF
TRBV5-1	TRBJ2-7	TRBD1	.	TGCGCCAGCAGCTTGGGTGAGGGACAGGGATCCGACGAGCAGTACTTC	CASSLGEGQGSDEQYF
TRBV6-6	TRBJ2-1	.	.	TGTGCCAGCAGTTATTTGTTCAGCTCCTACAATGAGCAGTTCTTC	CASSYLFSSYNEQFF
TRBV11-2	TRBJ1-2	.	few	TGTGCCAGCAGCCCGGTAATGTTCAGCCTTAACTATGGCTACACCTTC	CASSPVMFSLNYGYTF
TRBV7-2	TRBJ2-7	TRBD2	.	TGTGCCAGCAGCCCCTCTAGCGGGGGGTTTTGGTCCTACGAGCAGTACTTC	CASSPSSGGFWSYEQYF
TRBV7-8	TRBJ2-7	.	.	TGTGCCAGCAGCTCCTCGTGGGATGAGCAGTACTTC	CASSSSWDEQYF
TRBV4-1	TRBJ2-1	TRBD2	.	TGCGCCAGCAGCCAAGAACGAGGGACTAGCATCAATGAGCAGTTCTTC	CASSQERGTSINEQFF
TRBV9	TRBJ2-5	.	few	TGTGCCAGCAGCCTCCAGGGTTTCGTGGGGGAGACCCAGTACTTC	CASSLQGFVGETQYF
TRBV15	TRBJ2-5	.	.	TGTGCCACCCGTCCTGCTTTGGGGGAGACCCAGTACTTC	CATRPALGETQYF
TRBV29-1	TRBJ2-5	.	few	TGCAGCGGCGACCGGGTTCGAGAGACCCAGTACTTC	CSGDRVRETQYF
TRBV5-1	TRBJ1-1	.	.	TGCGCCAGCAGCTTGGGTGGGTCTTCAGGAACCAGTGAAGCTTTCTTT	CASSLGGSSGTSEAFF
TRBV6-6	TRBJ2-7	.	.	TGTGCCAGCAGTTCCATAGGGTCCTACGAGCAGTACTTC	CASSSIGSYEQYF
TRBV11-2	TRBJ2-5	.	.	TGTGCCAGCAGCTCTACAACGGTTGGAGAGACCCAGTACTTC	CASSSTTVGETQYF
TRBV12-3/TRBV12-4	TRBJ2-3	.	.	TGTGCCAGCAGTTTAGGGGCAAGAGACTGCGCAGATACGCAGTATTTT	CASSLGARDCADTQYF
TRBV6-6	TRBJ2-1	TRBD2	.	TGTGCCAGCAGACTAGCGAATGAGCAGTTCTTC	CASRLANEQFF
TRBV7-2	TRBJ1-4	TRBD1	few	TGTGCCAGCAGCTTAGCGGACAGGGCTGAAAAACTGTTTTTT	CASSLADRAEKLFF
TRBV9	TRBJ2-3	TRBD1	few	TGTGCCAGCAGCTCAAGGACAGGGGGATGGGATACGCAGTATTTT	CASSSRTGGWDTQYF
TRBV5-1	TRBJ1-1	.	few	TGCGCCAGCCACGGAGACACTGAAGCTTTCTTT	CASHGDTEAFF
TRBV12-3/TRBV12-4	TRBJ2-1	.	many	TGTGCCAGCAGTTTGGGGGGCAGGGTCGATGAGCAGTTCTTC	CASSLGGRVDEQFF
TRBV29-1	TRBJ2-2	TRBD1	.	TGCAGCGCTAGGACAGGGTACGCCGGGGAGCTGTTTTTT	CSARTGYAGELFF
TRBV29-1	TRBJ2-1	.	.	TGCAGCGTTGGCGACGACTATCAGGATGAGCAGTTCTTC	CSVGDDYQDEQFF
TRBV9	TRBJ1-3	.	.	TGTGCCAGCAGCGTAGGACAGGTTGGCTCTGGAAACACCATATATTTT	CASSVGQVGSGNTIYF